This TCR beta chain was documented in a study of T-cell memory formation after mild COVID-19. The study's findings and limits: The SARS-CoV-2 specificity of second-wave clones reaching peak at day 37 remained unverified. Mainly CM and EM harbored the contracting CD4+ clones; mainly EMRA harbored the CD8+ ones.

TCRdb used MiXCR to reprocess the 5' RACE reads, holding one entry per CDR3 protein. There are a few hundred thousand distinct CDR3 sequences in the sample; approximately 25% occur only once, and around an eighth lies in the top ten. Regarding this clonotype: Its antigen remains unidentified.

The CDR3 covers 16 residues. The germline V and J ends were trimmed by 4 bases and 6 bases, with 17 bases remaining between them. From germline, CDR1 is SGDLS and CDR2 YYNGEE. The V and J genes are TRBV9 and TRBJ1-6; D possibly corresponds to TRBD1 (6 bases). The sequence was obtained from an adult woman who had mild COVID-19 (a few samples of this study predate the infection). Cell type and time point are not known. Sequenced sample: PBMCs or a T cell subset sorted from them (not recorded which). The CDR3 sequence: CASSPRVGGFNSPLHF. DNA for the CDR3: TGTGCCAGCAGCCCACGGGTCGGGGGCTTTAATTCACCCCTCCACTTT.